The count of the clone carrying this T cell receptor (beta chain) is one. These data originate in a study of shared T cell receptors in the human thymus. The CDR3 has 13 amino acids. Germline lookup yields CDR1 LNHDA and CDR2 SQIVND (reference sequence). Between the trimmed V and J ends, which lost 6 bases and 5 bases, there was a span of 14 bases. Generated by immunoSEQ multiplex PCR, the TCRdb table keeps only in-frame clones and is missing some. This table has about 400,000 clones, around 93% appearing once. The chain combines TRBV19 with TRBJ2-7; D might be TRBD1 or TRBD2, each matching 5 bases. The sample comprised thymocytes. The clonotype originates from a human donor. The CDR3 loop is CASSKGEGDEQYF. In DNA form, the CDR3 reads TGTGCCAGTAGCAAGGGAGAAGGGGACGAGCAGTACTTC. The complete variable domain, with remaining parts taken from reference TRBV19 and TRBJ2-7, reads DGGITQSPKYLFRKEGQNVTLSCEQNLNHDAMYWYRQDPGQGLRLIYYSQIVNDFQKGDIAEGYSVSREKKESFPLTVTSAQKNPTAFYLCASSKGEGDEQYFGPGTRLTVT.